The 10 T cell receptor beta chains below were found in one sample sequenced in a study of Ad26.COV2.S vaccination and SARS-CoV-2 variants. Treatment here: some 20 received Ad26.COV2.S at low or high dose, single or two shots; several received placebo; per-sample allocation not given. Collection of samples fell on day 63 after the first vaccine or placebo injection. Assay: immunoSEQ multiplex PCR; the TCRdb copy retains only in-frame clones and omits some. The table records some 290,000 clones, 85% of them present only once. The starting material was peripheral blood, obtained in a trial of Ad26.COV2.S vaccine versus placebo. These receptors all come from a person aged 18-60 years who received the Ad26.COV2.S COVID-19 vaccine or a placebo.

This chain links TRBV7-3 with TRBJ2-7, with a possible D match to TRBD2 (6 bases). The germline V and J ends were trimmed by 0 bases and 2 bases, with 14 bases remaining between them. The CDR3 is 16 amino acids. The germline V gene has CDR1 SGHTA and CDR2 FQGTGA. The CDR3 region has the DNA TGTGCCAGCAGCTTAACGTTAATGTGGGGGGCCTACGAGCAGTACTTC. The encoded protein is CASSLTLMWGAYEQYF.

The chain employs TRBV5-1 and TRBJ2-1; TRBD2 aligns across 7 bases. The CDR3 consists of 15 residues. J lost 5 bases, V lost 4 bases, and 9 bases had no gene match. From germline, CDR1 is SGHRS and CDR2 YFSETQ. DNA for the CDR3: TGCGCCAGCAGCGCCGGTCCGGGGGGAAACAATGAGCAGTTCTTC. Protein sequence: CASSAGPGGNNEQFF.

The chain uses TRBV4-1 and TRBJ2-5, with D perhaps TRBD2 (5 bases). CDR1 and CDR2 (germline): MGHRA, YSYEKL. The CDR3 runs 15 residues. The V gene lost 3 bases and the J gene lost 1 base, with 12 bases spanning the gap. CDR3: CASSHPGRGQETQYF. DNA for the CDR3: TGCGCCAGCAGCCATCCTGGACGGGGCCAAGAGACCCAGTACTTC.

The CDR3 spells CATSDRTGGSNQPQHF. Written as DNA, the CDR3 is TGTGCCACCAGTGACCGGACAGGGGGAAGCAATCAGCCCCAGCATTTT. V usage is TRBV24-1 and J usage is TRBJ1-5, with TRBD1 identical over 10 bases. CDR3 length equals 16 residues. V shed 4 bases and J 1 base; nucleotides not matched to a gene: 3. The germline gives CDR1 KGHDR, CDR2 SFDVKD.

CDR3 protein: CAWSVLLGMGYTF. CDR3 coding DNA: TGTGCCTGGAGTGTACTTCTTGGGATGGGCTACACCTTC. The chain joins TRBV30 to TRBJ1-2; D is unclear. Germline V gives CDR1 GTSNPN, CDR2 SVGIG (reference sequence). Trimming took 0 bases from V and 8 from J, leaving 13 bases between them. The CDR3 is 13 residues long.

CDR3 loop: CASSPSQADEQYF. As DNA, the CDR3 is TGTGCCAGCAGCCCATCTCAGGCGGACGAGCAGTACTTC. The chain links TRBV11-3 to TRBJ2-7; D not certain. Trimming shortened V by 5 bases and J by 5 bases, and 13 bases separated the two germline ends. Germline CDR1 and CDR2: SGHNT and YENEEA. The CDR3 is made up of 13 amino acids.

The chain carries TRBV18 and TRBJ2-1; 9 bases fit TRBD1. After removal of 6 bases from V and 5 bases from J, the junction contained 11 bases not matched to a gene. This CDR3 has 16 amino acids. Per germline, CDR1 KGHSH and CDR2 LQKENI. The CDR3 is CASSHLRDRVNNEQFF. DNA for the CDR3: TGTGCCAGCTCGCATCTCAGGGACAGGGTTAACAATGAGCAGTTCTTC.

V is TRBV12-3 or TRBV12-4 and J is TRBJ2-3; no definite D call. The CDR3 contains 12 residues. Between the trimmed V and J ends, which lost 3 bases and 4 bases, there was a span of 5 bases. Here the CDR3 reads CASSFNADTQYF. Written as DNA, the CDR3 is TGTGCCAGCAGTTTTAACGCAGATACGCAGTATTTT.

The chain links TRBV12-3 or TRBV12-4 to TRBJ2-3; a possible D gene is TRBD1 (5 bases). This CDR3 has 13 amino acids. V was clipped by 3 bases and J by 1 base, with 5 bases between them. CDR3 in amino acids: CASSLTGTDTQYF. The CDR3 nucleotides are TGTGCCAGCAGTTTGACAGGCACAGATACGCAGTATTTT.

This chain connects TRBV3-1 (or the pseudogene TRBV3-2) to TRBJ2-7; 8 bases match TRBD1. Germline V gene lookup returns CDR1 LGHDT and CDR2 YNNKEL (reference sequence). J was trimmed by 8 bases and V by 5 bases; bases with no gene match: 14. The length of the CDR3 is 15 residues. CDR3 protein: CASSYRAGGIWQQYF. CDR3 nucleotide sequence: TGTGCCAGCAGCTACCGGGCAGGGGGCATCTGGCAGCAGTACTTC.